The 29 T cell receptor beta chains below come from one sample, sequenced in a study of blood T cell repertoires in COVID-19. Generated by immunoSEQ multiplex PCR, the TCRdb table keeps only in-frame clones and is missing some. Here the sample spans about 270,000 clones, roughly 85% being singletons. Source material: PBMCs or T cells enriched from blood (not recorded which). All receptors derive from a woman between 50 and 59 years old with acute COVID-19.

This clone was found a few times. This sequence joins TRBV11-2 and TRBJ1-2; 7 nucleotides align to TRBD1. J gave up 2 bases and V 3 bases, and 6 bases lay outside the gene matches. This CDR3 has 15 amino acids. Per the germline V gene, CDR1 is SGHAT and CDR2 is FQNNGV. CDR3 nucleotide sequence: TGTGCCAGCAGCTTTCCTAACAGGGGAAACTATGGCTACACCTTC. Protein sequence: CASSFPNRGNYGYTF.

V is TRBV7-2 and J is TRBJ1-6, with 7 bases fitting TRBD1. The CDR3 runs 14 residues. V shed 2 bases, J shed 10 bases, and the junction held 5 bases outside the gene matches. Germline CDR1 SGHTA, CDR2 FQGNSA. The CDR3 nucleotides are TGTGCCAGCAGCTTACCCGGGACAGTCTCACCCCTCCACTTT. Its protein is CASSLPGTVSPLHF.

The chain is built from TRBV19 and TRBJ1-6, with D possibly matching TRBD1 (5 bases). This CDR3 comprises 17 residues. CDR1 LNHDA and CDR2 SQIVND come from the germline V gene (reference sequence). Trimming shortened V by 2 bases and J by 6 bases, and 17 bases separated the two germline ends. The CDR3 protein is CASSITARQKVNSPLHF. The CDR3 DNA reads TGTGCCAGTAGTATAACGGCGCGACAGAAAGTTAATTCACCCCTCCACTTT.

This chain joins TRBV19 and TRBJ1-6, with D possibly being TRBD1 (5 bases). The CDR3 sequence is 15 residues long. The ends were cut back, 7 bases at V and 0 bases at J, with 10 bases in the middle. Germline V lookup: CDR1 LNHDA, CDR2 SQIVND (reference sequence). The DNA of the CDR3 is TGTGCCAGTACAGGGTCCCGCTCCTATAATTCACCCCTCCACTTT. Translation: CASTGSRSYNSPLHF.

The chain combines TRBV6-2 or TRBV6-3 with TRBJ2-6, with TRBD1 matching over 8 bases. The V segment lost 6 bases and the J segment 2 bases; nucleotides outside the gene matches: 3. Germline loops: CDR1 MNHEY, CDR2 SVGEGT. The CDR3 sequence is 15 residues long. Written as DNA, the CDR3 is TGTGCCAGCAGCCCGACAGGGGCTGGGGCCAACGTCCTGACTTTC. It yields the protein CASSPTGAGANVLTF.

The chain is built from TRBV5-4 and TRBJ1-1; 9 positions match TRBD1. CDR3 size: 15 residues. V dropped 6 bases and J dropped 5; count of bases not matched to a gene: 11. The germline gives CDR1 SGHNT, CDR2 YYREEE (reference sequence). The CDR3 spells CASTLFDRGGTEAFF. The CDR3 bases are TGTGCCAGCACCCTTTTCGACAGGGGGGGTACTGAAGCTTTCTTT.

The CDR3 reads CASSQDGISNEKLFF. As DNA, the CDR3 is TGCGCCAGCAGCCAAGACGGGATTAGTAATGAAAAACTGTTTTTT. The chain combines TRBV4-3 with TRBJ1-4, with D uncertain. Germline assignment: CDR1 LGHNA and CDR2 YSLEER. V was shortened by 0 bases and J by 4 bases, with 9 bases between the two germline ends. The CDR3 sequence is 15 residues long.

The chain recombines TRBV7-2 with TRBJ2-7, with 7 bases fitting TRBD1. With 4 bases clipped from V and 3 bases from J, the junction kept 6 bases outside the gene matches. The CDR3 consists of 14 residues. Germline V gene data show CDR1 as SGHTA and CDR2 as FQGNSA. The CDR3 bases are TGTGCCAGCAGCTCTTCGACAGGGCGCTACGAGCAGTACTTC. Translating gives CASSSSTGRYEQYF.

The V and J genes are TRBV30 and TRBJ2-2; D gene ambiguous. The CDR3 has 14 residues. Trimming left V 1 base short and J 2 bases short, with 8 bases between. Germline assignment: CDR1 GTSNPN and CDR2 SVGIG (reference sequence). In nucleotides, the CDR3 is TGTGCCTGGAGTGAATACAGAAACACCGGGGAGCTGTTTTTT. Its protein product is CAWSEYRNTGELFF.

This clone was recorded once. The rearrangement uses TRBV6-6 and TRBJ2-7; D is perhaps TRBD2 (5 bases). The CDR3 covers 14 residues. V lost 5 bases to trimming and J lost 0 bases, with 11 bases between them. Germline-derived CDR1 and CDR2 are MNHNY and SVGAGI (reference sequence). The CDR3 nucleotides read TGTGCCAGCAGTGCAAGCGGAAACTCCTACGAGCAGTACTTC. Protein: CASSASGNSYEQYF.

The V gene is TRBV6-5, the J gene TRBJ2-5; a possible D gene is TRBD2 (6 bases). The V gene's germline CDR1 is MNHEY and CDR2 SVGAGI. This CDR3 comprises 15 residues. Between the trimmed V and J ends, which lost 4 bases and 5 bases, there was a span of 17 bases. The CDR3 sequence: CASSSDGGVRETQYF. CDR3 DNA sequence: TGTGCCAGCAGTTCCGACGGAGGGGTGAGGGAGACCCAGTACTTC.

The rearrangement links TRBV29-1 to TRBJ1-1; D may be TRBD1 (5 bases). Between the trimmed V and J ends, which lost 1 base and 1 base, there was a span of 7 bases. The germline gives CDR1 SQVTM, CDR2 ANQGSEA. The CDR3 extends over 13 amino acids. The CDR3 loop reads CSVEVGGNTEAFF. The CDR3 nucleotides are TGCAGCGTTGAAGTGGGGGGGAACACTGAAGCTTTCTTT.

This clone was observed a handful of times. The CDR3 DNA reads as TGTGCCAGCGACACAGGGTTAAGCACAGATACGCAGTATTTT. Encoded protein: CASDTGLSTDTQYF. V and J are TRBV9 and TRBJ2-3; the D gene is possibly TRBD1 (6 bases). CDR3 length equals 14 residues. V dropped 7 bases and J dropped 0 bases, with 12 bases sitting between them. Germline loops: CDR1 SGDLS, CDR2 YYNGEE.

This chain links TRBV19 with TRBJ2-1, with 9 bases identical to TRBD1. Per germline, CDR1 LNHDA and CDR2 SQIVND (reference sequence). This CDR3 spans 14 amino acids. V shed 6 bases, J shed 6 bases, and the junction held 6 bases outside the gene matches. The CDR3 region is CASSPGQGINEQFF. CDR3 sequence (DNA): TGTGCCAGTAGCCCGGGACAGGGAATCAATGAGCAGTTCTTC.

This chain links TRBV7-8 with TRBJ2-3; 12 bases match TRBD2. Germline lookup yields CDR1 SGHVS and CDR2 FQNEAQ. The length of the CDR3 is 16 residues. Trimming cost V 5 bases and J 5 bases; bases outside gene matches: 8. CDR3 protein: CASSPAVGLAGDTQYF. The CDR3 bases are TGTGCCAGCAGCCCAGCGGTGGGACTAGCGGGAGATACGCAGTATTTT.

The rearrangement links TRBV23-1 to TRBJ2-1; no clear D. TRBV23-1 has ORF status, its function being uncertain. V was pared by 2 bases and J by 1 base, with 9 bases between. CDR3 length: 15 amino acids. The CDR3 nucleotides read TGCGCCAGCAGTCAAGTCTGCGTGTCCTACAATGAGCAGTTCTTC. Translated, it gives CASSQVCVSYNEQFF.

Only a few counts were recorded for this clone. This chain connects TRBV30 to TRBJ1-1, with TRBD1 identical over 8 bases. The germline gives CDR1 GTSNPN, CDR2 SVGIG (reference sequence). The CDR3 has 13 residues. Germline trimming cut 2 bases from V and 4 bases from J; bases unmatched to any gene: 3. CDR3 region: CAWSKTGGTEAFF. CDR3 DNA: TGTGCCTGGAGTAAAACAGGGGGCACTGAAGCTTTCTTT.

V gene TRBV14 combines with J gene TRBJ1-2, with D uncertain. CDR1 and CDR2 (germline): SGHDN, FVKESK. Between the trimmed V and J ends, which lost 1 base and 6 bases, there was a span of 18 bases. The CDR3 is 16 residues long. The CDR3 DNA sequence: TGTGCCAGCAGCCAAGGAATTTCCCGCGCCGGGGATGGCTACACCTTC. This codes for CASSQGISRAGDGYTF.

The gene calls are TRBV20-1 and TRBJ2-1; 7 bases fit TRBD2. CDR3 size: 14 residues. The germline V gene encodes CDR1 DFQATT and CDR2 SNEGSKA (reference sequence). V trimming: 3 bases; J trimming: 8 bases; junction bases outside the gene matches: 10. CDR3 bases: TGCAGTGCTAGTTTAAACGGGGGGATGTATGAGCAGTTCTTC. Translated: CSASLNGGMYEQFF.

V and J are TRBV6-1 and TRBJ1-5; a possible D gene is TRBD1 (6 bases). Trimming shortened V by 3 bases and J by 5 bases, and 20 bases separated the two germline ends. This CDR3 comprises 17 residues. CDR1 and CDR2 from the germline V gene are MNHNS and SASEGT. The CDR3 DNA reads TGTGCCAGCAGTGACCCCGGGACACCGAGGGCAGATCAGCCCCAGCATTTT. Protein sequence: CASSDPGTPRADQPQHF.

This clone showed up just once. V usage is TRBV5-4 and J usage is TRBJ1-1; tentative D call: TRBD1 (6 bases). Trimming removed 4 bases at V and 0 bases at J, with 13 bases between. Per the germline V gene, CDR1 is SGHNT and CDR2 is YYREEE (reference sequence). The CDR3 totals 15 residues. CDR3 in amino acids: CASSPGQILNTEAFF. CDR3 DNA sequence: TGTGCCAGCAGCCCCGGACAGATTTTGAACACTGAAGCTTTCTTT.

This clone was detected only a few times. This rearrangement joins TRBV7-2 to TRBJ1-2; 10 positions agree with TRBD1. With 5 bases clipped from V and 5 bases from J, the junction kept 8 bases outside the gene matches. The CDR3 is 15 residues long. The germline V gene encodes CDR1 SGHTA and CDR2 FQGNSA. The CDR3 is CASSPSDRGRYGYTF. CDR3 nucleotides: TGTGCCAGCAGCCCGTCCGACAGGGGGCGTTATGGCTACACCTTC.

This chain uses TRBV5-1 with TRBJ2-5; a possible D gene is TRBD2 (6 bases). Germline V gene sequence: CDR1 SGHRS, CDR2 YFSETQ. This CDR3 spans 14 amino acids. The ends were cut back, 2 bases at V and 5 bases at J, with 13 bases in the middle. The chain's CDR3 is CASSFGLARETQYF. CDR3 DNA: TGCGCCAGCAGCTTTGGGCTAGCGAGGGAGACCCAGTACTTC.

V gene TRBV5-1 combines with J gene TRBJ2-2; D is uncertain. Germline CDR1 SGHRS, CDR2 YFSETQ. CDR3 length: 13 amino acids. Trimming took 4 bases from V and 1 from J, leaving 5 bases between them. The CDR3 nucleotides are TGCGCCAGCAGCATACAGAACACCGGGGAGCTGTTTTTT. Translated, it gives CASSIQNTGELFF.

V usage is TRBV7-2 and J usage is TRBJ1-2; D might be TRBD1 (5 bases). V lost 5 bases, J lost 4 bases, and 14 bases lay in between. Germline V gives CDR1 SGHTA, CDR2 FQGNSA. The length of the CDR3 is 14 residues. CDR3 nucleotides: TGTGCCAGCAGCCCAGCGGGGACGGGCTATGGCTACACCTTC. Its protein is CASSPAGTGYGYTF.

The J gene is TRBJ1-2, the V gene TRBV6-6; no definite D call. CDR3 length equals 17 residues. V was cut by 5 bases and J by 4 bases, with 23 bases left in between. Germline values: CDR1 MNHNY, CDR2 SVGAGI (reference sequence). This CDR3 is CASSPSFSGRLPYGYTF. The CDR3 DNA follows: TGTGCCAGCAGTCCCTCCTTTTCCGGTCGTCTACCCTATGGCTACACCTTC.

The chain employs TRBV7-2 and TRBJ1-2; 10 bases agree with TRBD1. The CDR3 is made up of 14 amino acids. The germline CDR1 and CDR2 sequences are SGHTA and FQGNSA. After removal of 4 bases from V and 7 bases from J, the junction contained 6 bases not matched to a gene. The DNA of the CDR3 is TGTGCCAGCAGCTACCGACAGGGGGCGCGTGGCTACACCTTC. This codes for CASSYRQGARGYTF. The full variable domain, in which reference TRBV7-2 and TRBJ1-2 provide the parts outside the CDR3, is GAGVSQSPSNKVTEKGKDVELRCDPISGHTALYWYRQSLGQGLEFLIYFQGNSAPDKSGLPSDRFSAERTGGSVSTLTIQRTQQEDSAVYLCASSYRQGARGYTFGSGTRLTVV.

This rearrangement joins TRBV7-8 to TRBJ1-1; D gene unclear. Germline CDR1 reads SGHVS; CDR2 reads FQNEAQ. The germline V and J ends were trimmed by 3 bases and 4 bases, with 9 bases remaining between them. This CDR3 contains 13 residues. CDR3 DNA: TGTGCCAGCAGCTTGCGTGGGAGCACTGAAGCTTTCTTT. Residues: CASSLRGSTEAFF.

The CDR3 loop is CASSTRAGNAGNTIYF. The CDR3 nucleotides are TGTGCCAGCAGCACTAGGGCGGGGAACGCTGGAAACACCATATATTTT. J is TRBJ1-3 and V is TRBV9; D ambiguous. This CDR3 is built from 16 residues. Looked up from germline, CDR1 is SGDLS and CDR2 is YYNGEE. V gave up 4 bases and J gave up 2 bases, with 16 bases separating them.